This T cell receptor (beta chain) is drawn from a study of T cell responses to AZD1222 COVID-19 vaccine. The CDR3 sequence is 12 residues long. Trimming stripped 6 bases from V and 5 bases from J, with 10 bases between. Germline loops: CDR1 LNHDA, CDR2 SQIVND (reference sequence). This clone came up once. Its target is not known. Method: immunoSEQ multiplex PCR; TCRdb's copy keeps in-frame clones and lacks some. The sample includes over 75,000 clones, 80% to 90% seen only once; the top ten take more than 3%. Study-wide results and caveats: Clonal diversity was possibly underestimated, and the donors were mostly white British, with more females. Targets within unmutated variant regions were reportedly found for nearly half of spike-specific TCRs. Spike-specific TCR breadth and depth rose after two AZD1222 doses.

The V gene is TRBV19, the J gene TRBJ2-5; D is possibly TRBD1 (5 bases). This specimen was peripheral blood, taken 28 days after the second AZD1222 dose. The sequence was collected from an adult who received the AZD1222 COVID-19 vaccine. CDR3 DNA: TGTGCCAGTAGCTCAGGGTTGGAGACCCAGTACTTC. Translated, it gives CASSSGLETQYF.